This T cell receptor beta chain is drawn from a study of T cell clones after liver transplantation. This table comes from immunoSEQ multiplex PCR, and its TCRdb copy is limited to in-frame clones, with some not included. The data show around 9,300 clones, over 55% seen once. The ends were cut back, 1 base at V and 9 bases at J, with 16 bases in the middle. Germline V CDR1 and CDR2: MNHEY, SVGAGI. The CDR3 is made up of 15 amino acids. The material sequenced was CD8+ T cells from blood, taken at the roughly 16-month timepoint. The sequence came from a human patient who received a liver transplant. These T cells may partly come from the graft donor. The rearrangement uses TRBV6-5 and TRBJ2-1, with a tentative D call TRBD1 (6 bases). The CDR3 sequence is CASSYLDIQGGEQFF. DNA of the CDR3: TGTGCCAGCAGTTACTTAGACATACAGGGTGGTGAGCAGTTCTTC.